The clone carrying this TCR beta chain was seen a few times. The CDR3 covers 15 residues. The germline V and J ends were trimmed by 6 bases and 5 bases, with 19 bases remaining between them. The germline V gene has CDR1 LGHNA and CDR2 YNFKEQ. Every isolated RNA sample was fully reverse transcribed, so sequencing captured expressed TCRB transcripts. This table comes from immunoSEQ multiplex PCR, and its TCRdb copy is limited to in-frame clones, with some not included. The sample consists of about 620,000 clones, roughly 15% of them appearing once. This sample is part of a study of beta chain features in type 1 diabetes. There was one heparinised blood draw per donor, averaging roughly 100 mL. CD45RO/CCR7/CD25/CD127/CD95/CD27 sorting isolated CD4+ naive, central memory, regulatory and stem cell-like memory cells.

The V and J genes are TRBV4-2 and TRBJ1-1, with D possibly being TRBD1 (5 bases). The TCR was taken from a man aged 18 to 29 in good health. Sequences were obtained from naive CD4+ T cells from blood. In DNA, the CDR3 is TGTGCCAGCAGTGAAACGACAGTCCGGGGTACTGAAGCTTTCTTT. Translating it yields CASSETTVRGTEAFF.